This T cell receptor (beta chain) was captured by sequencing in a study of T cells in Graves' hyperthyroidism and ophthalmopathy. Study-level findings and limits: The model made its ophthalmopathy prediction, and onset followed a median roughly 6.5 months later. Ophthalmopathy was separated from stable hyperthyroidism by a 13 V-J model.

Germline CDR1 reads SGHNT; CDR2 reads YYREEE (reference sequence). J was trimmed by 2 bases and V by 7 bases; bases with no gene match: 9. The CDR3 totals 14 residues. From RNA transcripts, TCR beta CDR3 regions were amplified. TCR CDR3 regions were first amplified by RT-PCR with HTBI primers. MiXCR, run by TCRdb on the multiplex PCR reads, gives a single entry per CDR3 protein. The top ten hold around 29% of the sample, which has just under 750,000 distinct CDR3 sequences, around 40% seen once. This clonotype came up a few times. Its matching antigen is unknown. When ophthalmopathy did not progress within 18 months, Graves' hyperthyroidism was considered stable.

Input material: blood. The rearrangement links TRBV5-4 to TRBJ2-7; TRBD2 matches 7 bases. The TCR comes from a woman between 40 and 50 years old with Graves' hyperthyroidism. CDR3 amino acids: CASRHWGGAYEQYF. The CDR3 DNA is TGTGCCAGCCGTCATTGGGGGGGGGCCTACGAGCAGTACTTC.